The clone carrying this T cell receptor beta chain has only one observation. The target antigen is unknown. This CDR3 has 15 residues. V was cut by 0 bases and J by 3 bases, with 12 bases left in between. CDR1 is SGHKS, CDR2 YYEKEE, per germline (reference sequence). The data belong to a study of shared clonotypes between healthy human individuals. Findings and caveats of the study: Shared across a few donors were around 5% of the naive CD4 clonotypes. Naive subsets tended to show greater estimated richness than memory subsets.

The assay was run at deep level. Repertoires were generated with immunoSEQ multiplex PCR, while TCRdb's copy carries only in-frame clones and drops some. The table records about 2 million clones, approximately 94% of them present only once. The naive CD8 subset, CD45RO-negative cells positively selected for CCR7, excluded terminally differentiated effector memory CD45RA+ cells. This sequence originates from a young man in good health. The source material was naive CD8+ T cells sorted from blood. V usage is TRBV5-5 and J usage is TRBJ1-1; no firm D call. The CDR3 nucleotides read TGTGCCAGCAGCTTGGATTGGCTTCCGTACACTGAAGCTTTCTTT. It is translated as CASSLDWLPYTEAFF.